The 22 T cell receptor beta chains reported below all come from one sample, sequenced in a study of graft-versus-host responses after intestinal transplantation (dated by TCRdb to the early 2020s). These receptors are not linked to any known antigen. Receptor amplification or capture employed the immunoSEQ multiplex PCR assay. TCRdb retrieved this table from immuneACCESS and kept in-frame rearrangements only. Not all clones are present; in checked studies, unresolved V genes account for under half, and no reason is known for the remainder. The sample table records around 78,000 clones; roughly 84% of these occur just once. The ten top clones hold around 8% of the sample. The sample's time point label, decoded: cells obtained before transplantation from donor or recipient. The sample consisted of unstimulated CD8+ T cells sorted from spleen or lymph node cells, taken before transplant. These receptors originate from a human donor who was the organ donor for an intestinal transplant.

The rearrangement uses TRBV5-6 and TRBJ1-2; 9 bases fit TRBD1. CDR1 and CDR2 (germline): SGHDT, YYEEEE. Trimming took 2 bases from V and 5 from J; bases not matched to a gene: 4. The CDR3 is 14 residues long. Here the CDR3 DNA reads TGTGCCAGCAGCTTCGGGACAGGGATATATGGCTACACCTTC. Protein product: CASSFGTGIYGYTF.

The CDR3 protein is CASNKQYFTDTQYF. For the CDR3, the DNA is TGTGCCTCGAATAAACAGTATTTCACAGATACGCAGTATTTT. The chain carries TRBV30 and TRBJ2-3; D unresolved. V lost 7 bases and J lost 2, with 16 bases in between. This CDR3 has 14 amino acids. CDR1 is GTSNPN and CDR2 is SVGIG in the germline V gene (reference sequence). The whole variable domain, remainder taken from reference TRBV30 and TRBJ2-3, is SQTIHQWPATLVQPVGSPLSLECTVEGTSNPNLYWYRQAAGRGLQLLFYSVGIGQISSEVPQNLSASRPQDRQFILSSKKLLLSDSGFYLCASNKQYFTDTQYFGPGTRLTVL.

The CDR3 DNA reads as TGTGCCAGTAGTGGTACTGAAGCTTTCTTT. Translated, it gives CASSGTEAFF. This chain connects TRBV19 to TRBJ1-1, with D unclear. The CDR3 runs 10 residues. Trimming took 5 bases from V and 5 from J, leaving 3 bases between them. CDR1 is LNHDA, CDR2 SQIVND, per germline (reference sequence).

The rearrangement uses TRBV5-1 and TRBJ1-1; D not certain. Germline CDR1 and CDR2: SGHRS and YFSETQ. The CDR3 is 11 residues long. The V and J ends lost 6 bases and 3 bases respectively, with 6 bases between them. CDR3 amino acids: CASKRDTEAFF. CDR3 sequence (DNA): TGCGCCAGCAAGCGGGACACTGAAGCTTTCTTT.

A single count supports this clone. The chain joins TRBV4-1 to TRBJ1-1; unclear D gene. Germline CDR1 reads MGHRA; CDR2 reads YSYEKL. The V end was cut by 0 bases, the J end by 4 bases, with 9 bases between. The CDR3 is 14 residues long. CDR3 residues: CASSQEGVITEAFF. DNA for the CDR3: TGCGCCAGCAGCCAAGAGGGAGTGATCACTGAAGCTTTCTTT.

This clone was observed a handful of times. This chain joins TRBV4-1 and TRBJ2-1; D ambiguous. Trimming shortened V by 3 bases and J by 8 bases, and 8 bases separated the two germline ends. The V gene's germline CDR1 is MGHRA and CDR2 YSYEKL. The CDR3 contains 12 residues. The DNA of the CDR3 is TGCGCCAGCAGCCAGGTGGGCTATGAGCAGTTCTTC. As protein: CASSQVGYEQFF.

This rearrangement joins TRBV4-2 to TRBJ2-1, with 7 positions matching TRBD2. V lost 0 bases, J lost 7 bases, and 9 bases stayed unmatched. In germline, CDR1 is LGHNA, CDR2 YNFKEQ. This CDR3 is 16 amino acids long. CDR3 sequence reads: CASSQDGAGSGNEQFF. The CDR3 nucleotides are TGTGCCAGCAGCCAAGATGGAGCGGGGTCGGGTAATGAGCAGTTCTTC.

This chain joins TRBV29-1 and TRBJ1-5; D gene ambiguous. CDR1 and CDR2 (germline): SQVTM, ANQGSEA. The CDR3 length is 11 residues. V lost 6 bases to trimming and J lost 6 bases, with 9 bases between them. CDR3 residues: CSVRLVQPQHF. The DNA of the CDR3 is TGCAGCGTGAGACTAGTTCAGCCCCAGCATTTT.

This chain uses TRBV27 with TRBJ2-5; D unresolved. This CDR3 is 13 amino acids long. CDR1 and CDR2 from the germline V gene are MNHEY and SMNVEV (reference sequence). V lost 3 bases and J lost 5, with 10 bases in between. The CDR3 reads CASSFKPWETQYF. As DNA, the CDR3 is TGTGCCAGCAGTTTTAAACCCTGGGAGACCCAGTACTTC.

CDR3 protein: CASSGASGLAGDNEQFF. DNA of the CDR3: TGTGCCAGCAGCGGGGCATCGGGACTAGCCGGTGACAATGAGCAGTTCTTC. The chain links TRBV21-1 to TRBJ2-1; the table's D gene call, TRBD2, was not cross checked with the DNA. TRBV21-1 is a listed pseudogene. This CDR3 region has 17 residues.

Here the CDR3 DNA reads TGTGCCAGCAGCAAAAGGGGCCGGCAGCCCCAGCATTTT. Amino acid sequence: CASSKRGRQPQHF. This chain connects TRBV7-9 to TRBJ1-5, with D possibly TRBD1 on 5 matching bases. Trimming left V 5 bases short and J 7 bases short, with 12 bases between. This CDR3 has 13 amino acids. In germline, CDR1 is SEHNR, CDR2 FQNEAQ (reference sequence).

This clone was counted a single time. The J gene is TRBJ1-1, the V gene TRBV27, with D unresolved. CDR3 length equals 15 residues. Deletions cut 0 bases from V and 8 bases from J, with 16 bases between. CDR1 and CDR2 from the germline V gene are MNHEY and SMNVEV (reference sequence). The CDR3 spells CASSLSTGMGSEAFF. The CDR3, as DNA: TGTGCCAGCAGTTTATCGACGGGGATGGGATCGGAAGCTTTCTTT.

CDR3 region: CASSMITGTGYNEQFF. The CDR3, as DNA: TGCGCCAGCAGCATGATAACCGGGACAGGGTACAATGAGCAGTTCTTC. The V call is TRBV5-1, the J call TRBJ2-1; 9 bases match TRBD1. J gave up 4 bases and V 4 bases, and 9 bases lay outside the gene matches. Germline V lookup: CDR1 SGHRS, CDR2 YFSETQ. The CDR3 covers 16 residues.

The V gene is TRBV28, the J gene TRBJ2-7; no clear D gene. Germline V lookup: CDR1 MDHEN, CDR2 SYDVKM. V shed 9 bases and J shed 5 bases, with 20 bases lying between them. This CDR3 spans 14 amino acids. The CDR3 region has the DNA TGTGCCAGTAACACCGACTTCACCGAGGACGAGCAGTACTTC. It translates to CASNTDFTEDEQYF.

V usage is TRBV5-1 and J usage is TRBJ2-5, with 10 positions matching TRBD2. J lost 1 base, V lost 0 bases, and 3 bases had no gene match. The CDR3 runs to 16 residues. Germline values: CDR1 SGHRS, CDR2 YFSETQ. The CDR3 is CASSLAASGSQETQYF. The CDR3 DNA is TGCGCCAGCAGCTTGGCGGCTAGCGGGAGCCAAGAGACCCAGTACTTC.

V usage is TRBV27 and J usage is TRBJ1-3, with a possible D match to TRBD1 (5 bases). The CDR3 extends over 13 amino acids. V was shortened by 5 bases and J by 2 bases, with 7 bases between the two germline ends. Germline V CDR1 and CDR2: MNHEY, SMNVEV (reference sequence). CDR3 nucleotides: TGTGCCAGCAGTACAGGAACTGGAAACACCATATATTTT. It is translated as CASSTGTGNTIYF.

Note on this clone: The sample holds other DNA sequences that translate to the same CDR3. The rearrangement uses TRBV7-9 and TRBJ1-2, with 8 bases aligning to TRBD1. In germline, CDR1 is SEHNR, CDR2 FQNEAQ (reference sequence). The CDR3 is 15 amino acids. The ends lost 3 bases at V and 4 bases at J; junction bases unmatched: 7. The CDR3 here is CASSLPGQVTYGYTF. The CDR3 DNA is TGTGCCAGCAGCTTGCCGGGACAGGTTACCTATGGCTACACCTTC.

The chain combines TRBV5-1 with TRBJ2-7, with D possibly being TRBD2 (5 bases). Germline V CDR1 and CDR2: SGHRS, YFSETQ. The CDR3 is 16 amino acids. Trimming shortened V by 1 base and J by 4 bases, and 18 bases separated the two germline ends. DNA for the CDR3: TGCGCCAGCAGCTTGTTTAAGCATGAGACGGGGTACGAGCAGTACTTC. It specifies CASSLFKHETGYEQYF.

As DNA, the CDR3 is TGTGCCACCAGCAGAGCGGAGACAGCCTGGTACAATGAGCAGTTCTTC. Its protein is CATSRAETAWYNEQFF. This rearrangement joins TRBV15 to TRBJ2-1, with D possibly being TRBD1 (5 bases). The CDR3 runs to 16 residues. Per the germline V gene, CDR1 is LNHNV and CDR2 is YYDKDF (reference sequence). Trimming removed 1 base from V and 4 bases from J, with 14 bases in between.

The chain recombines TRBV5-1 with TRBJ2-1; D gene uncertain. The V end lost 2 bases, the J end lost 6 bases, and 12 bases lay between the germline ends. The CDR3 runs to 14 residues. The germline V gene has CDR1 SGHRS and CDR2 YFSETQ. In nucleotides, the CDR3 is TGCGCCAGCAGCTTCCGTCCCGCTTTCAATGAGCAGTTCTTC. Its translation is CASSFRPAFNEQFF.

The chain uses TRBV7-9 and TRBJ2-7; no clear D gene. The CDR3 runs 13 residues. The ends were cut back, 5 bases at V and 5 bases at J, with 13 bases in the middle. CDR1 SEHNR and CDR2 FQNEAQ come from the germline V gene (reference sequence). The chain's CDR3 is CASSPRSVDEQYF. DNA for the CDR3: TGTGCCAGCAGCCCCCGTTCGGTGGACGAGCAGTACTTC.

This sequence joins TRBV7-9 and TRBJ1-4; perhaps TRBD1 as D (5 bases). Trimming left V 3 bases short and J 8 bases short, with 13 bases between. Germline assignment: CDR1 SEHNR and CDR2 FQNEAQ (reference sequence). The CDR3 has 14 residues. DNA of the CDR3: TGTGCCAGCAGCTTCGTTGGGGGTGGAGAAAAACTGTTTTTT. Amino acid sequence: CASSFVGGGEKLFF.